These 7 T cell receptor beta chains share one sample of origin, sequenced in a study of blood T cell repertoires in COVID-19. Using immunoSEQ multiplex PCR, the repertoire was profiled, and TCRdb retains in-frame clones only, with some absent. This table holds over 200,000 clones, about 88% found once. Sequencing was performed on peripheral blood. These receptors originate from a middle-aged man with active or convalescent COVID-19.

The chain combines TRBV30 with TRBJ2-2; D is possibly TRBD2 (5 bases). Trimming took 0 bases from V and 5 from J, leaving 10 bases between them. The CDR3 is 14 amino acids. Germline lookup yields CDR1 GTSNPN and CDR2 SVGIG (reference sequence). The CDR3, as DNA: TGTGCCTGGAGTGTACTCGGAGGAACCGGGGAGCTGTTTTTT. Its translation: CAWSVLGGTGELFF.

The chain has TRBV30 and TRBJ1-5; D unclear. CDR3 size: 15 residues. Germline CDR1 is GTSNPN and CDR2 is SVGIG (reference sequence). V lost 3 bases and J 0 bases, leaving 12 bases between the germline ends. The DNA for the CDR3 is TGTGCCTGGAGCGCGGAAACGCTTAGCAATCAGCCCCAGCATTTT. This gives the protein CAWSAETLSNQPQHF.

V usage is TRBV24-1 and J usage is TRBJ2-7; a possible D gene is TRBD2 (6 bases). Looked up from germline, CDR1 is KGHDR and CDR2 is SFDVKD. Between the trimmed V and J ends, which lost 12 bases and 0 bases, there was a span of 11 bases. This CDR3 contains 12 residues. The CDR3 sequence: CAAGPNSYEQYF. The CDR3 DNA follows: TGTGCCGCGGGACCGAACTCCTACGAGCAGTACTTC.

CDR3 sequence: CASSGVPGQGGYSNQPQHF. The CDR3 nucleotides are TGTGCCAGCAGTGGAGTACCGGGACAGGGGGGATATAGCAATCAGCCCCAGCATTTT. The chain joins TRBV2 to TRBJ1-5, with 11 bases aligning to TRBD1. Trimming took 4 bases from V and 0 from J; bases not matched to a gene: 11. Germline values: CDR1 SNHLY, CDR2 FYNNEI. The CDR3 spans 19 residues.

This chain joins TRBV7-3 and TRBJ2-1, with TRBD2 identical over 7 bases. This CDR3 is 17 amino acids long. Germline V lookup: CDR1 SGHTA, CDR2 FQGTGA. J was trimmed by 1 base and V by 5 bases; bases with no gene match: 11. The CDR3 here is CASSEVPSGISYNEQFF. The CDR3 DNA is TGTGCCAGCAGCGAAGTCCCCAGCGGGATATCCTACAATGAGCAGTTCTTC.

This sequence joins TRBV29-1 and TRBJ1-2; 9 bases map to TRBD1. With 5 bases clipped from V and 6 bases from J, the junction kept 19 bases outside the gene matches. This CDR3 contains 17 residues. From germline, CDR1 is SQVTM and CDR2 ANQGSEA. In DNA, the CDR3 is TGCAGCGTTCTGAGTATTGACAGGGGGTTCGGAGAACATGGCTACACCTTC. Its translation: CSVLSIDRGFGEHGYTF.

The J gene is TRBJ2-1, the V gene TRBV19; possible D gene TRBD2, 6 bases. Trimming took 3 bases from V and 8 from J, leaving 20 bases between them. The CDR3 has 16 residues. Germline V gene sequence: CDR1 LNHDA, CDR2 SQIVND (reference sequence). This CDR3 reads CASSITFGAGKDEQFF. DNA of the CDR3: TGTGCCAGTAGTATCACGTTTGGGGCGGGGAAGGATGAGCAGTTCTTC.